This T cell receptor beta chain came from a study of T cell responses to AZD1222 COVID-19 vaccine. Whole-study context: Pooling of second doses given at about 4 or about 12 weeks was done. Study findings and constraints: Sampling that yielded the repertoires occurred only after the peak T cell response. The breadth and depth of Spike-specific TCRs increased once two AZD1222 doses had been given.

Assay: immunoSEQ multiplex PCR; the TCRdb copy retains only in-frame clones and omits some. The sample carries about 100,000 clones, roughly 92% recorded once. V was trimmed by 8 bases and J by 1 base, leaving 15 bases between them. CDR1 is MNHEY and CDR2 is SVGEGT in the germline V gene. This CDR3 comprises 15 residues. About this clone itself: What it binds is not known.

This receptor was taken from an adult in good health. The sample consisted of peripheral blood, taken on day 0 of AZD1222 vaccination. The chain carries TRBV6-2 or TRBV6-3 and TRBJ1-5; D gene unclear. The CDR3 DNA follows: TGTGCCAGCCGTTCCGGCCAGGAGAGCAATCAGCCCCAGCATTTT. Translated, it gives CASRSGQESNQPQHF.